This T cell receptor (beta chain) was captured by sequencing in a study of human T cells and chemical hapten exposure. Using its own MiXCR run on the RACE reads, TCRdb lists one record per CDR3 protein. The sample lists about 40,000 distinct CDR3 sequences, 8.9% occurring once. The sample's time point: patch test 2, 6 weeks after DPC sensitization. Treatment reported: therapeutic diphenylcyclopropenone sensitization with weekly scalp DPC. From whole blood left unfractionated, total RNA was extracted. The CDR3 loop spans 16 amino acids. V lost 3 bases to trimming and J lost 4 bases; unmatched junction nucleotides: 11. This clonotype has at least ten counts.

Sample: whole blood, taken in connection with sensitization to the hapten diphenylcyclopropenone (DPC). The receptor was isolated from a middle-aged woman with alopecia areata. Some clones in this sample may be carry-over from other donors' samples. The J gene is TRBJ2-7, the V gene TRBV12-3 or TRBV12-4; 8 bases line up with TRBD2. The CDR3 is CASSFRAGARVYEQYF. For the CDR3, the DNA is TGTGCCAGCAGTTTTCGAGCGGGAGCTAGGGTGTACGAGCAGTACTTC.